These T cell receptor beta chains were read from a single sample in a study of T-cell memory formation after mild COVID-19. TCRdb analysed the 5' RACE reads with MiXCR anew, one entry per CDR3 protein. The sample has hundreds of thousands of distinct CDR3 sequences; roughly 15% are singletons. Sample: PBMCs or a T cell subset sorted from them (not recorded which). The source is a man in his late teens or twenties who had mild COVID-19 (a few samples of this study predate the infection). Cell type and time point are not known. The CDR3 runs from the conserved cysteine through the conserved F or W. A D gene is named only where the DNA matches it firmly. A row's size may be missing; if present it is once, few, many or a size class.

TRBV5-1	TRBJ2-5	NA	few	TGCGCCAGCAGCCGGGGGACGACCGAGACCCAGTACTTC	CASSRGTTETQYF
TRBV6-5	TRBJ1-1	NA	NA	TGTGCCAGCAGTTACTCAGCCGGGACCGCTGAAGCTTTCTTT	CASSYSAGTAEAFF
TRBV27	TRBJ2-3	NA	NA	TGTGCCAGCAGCCGCAGGGTCCTGGGGACAGATACGCAGTATTTT	CASSRRVLGTDTQYF
TRBV5-1	TRBJ2-5	TRBD2	NA	TGCGCCAGCAGCCTCCTGGGAAACGGGGGGGCCTGGGATGAGACCCAGTACTTC	CASSLLGNGGAWDETQYF
TRBV4-1	TRBJ2-5	NA	few	TGCGCCAGCAGCGGAACTAGCCGAGAGACCCAGTACTTC	CASSGTSRETQYF
TRBV12-3/TRBV12-4	TRBJ1-2	NA	NA	TGTGCCAGCAGTTTCATGGGGACGGAGGGCTACACCTTC	CASSFMGTEGYTF
TRBV7-2	TRBJ1-1	NA	NA	TGTGCCAGCAGCTTCCTTAGGGGGATTGAAGCTTTCTTT	CASSFLRGIEAFF
TRBV11-2	TRBJ1-2	NA	NA	TGTGCCAGCAGCGCCAGAGATGGCTACACCTTC	CASSARDGYTF
TRBV14	TRBJ2-2	NA	few	TGTGCCAGCAGCCAAGCGGGGAGAGGTAGCACCGGGGAGCTGTTTTTT	CASSQAGRGSTGELFF
TRBV29-1	TRBJ1-2	NA	few	TGCAGCGCCCGGGGCACGATGGGTGGCTACACCTTC	CSARGTMGGYTF
TRBV10-3	TRBJ1-3	NA	NA	TGTGCCATCAAACGCTCTGGAAACACCATATATTTT	CAIKRSGNTIYF
TRBV11-3	TRBJ2-3	NA	NA	TGTGCCAGCAGCTTAGATCCTGGCCAGACGCAGTATTTT	CASSLDPGQTQYF
TRBV19	TRBJ1-1	NA	NA	TGTGCCAGTAGTATCGAGGGGGACACTGAAGCTTTCTTT	CASSIEGDTEAFF
TRBV6-4	TRBJ2-1	NA	few	TGTGCCAGCAGCGCAGGGACCAATGAGCAGTTCTTC	CASSAGTNEQFF
TRBV10-3	TRBJ1-1	TRBD1	many	TGTGCCATCAGTGGGGGACAGGGGAAGGGGCTGAACACTGAAGCTTTCTTT	CAISGGQGKGLNTEAFF
TRBV6-5	TRBJ1-6	NA	NA	TGTGCCAGCATTCTTTCGACGCGGAGTAATTCACCCCTCCACTTT	CASILSTRSNSPLHF
TRBV5-1	TRBJ2-5	NA	NA	TGCGCCAGCAGCTTAAGACAGCCGGCAGAGACCCAGTACTTC	CASSLRQPAETQYF
TRBV24-1	TRBJ2-5	NA	NA	TGTGCCACCAGTGATTTTCGCAGGGGACTAGAGACCCAGTACTTC	CATSDFRRGLETQYF
TRBV7-9	TRBJ2-7	NA	NA	TGTGCCAGCAGCAACGGGAGGACAGGGCCGGGGGAGCAGTACTTC	CASSNGRTGPGEQYF
TRBV27	TRBJ2-1	TRBD2	NA	TGTGCCAGCAGCCTGGCCGGCAGCGGGGGGGTTGGAGAGTTCTTC	CASSLAGSGGVGEFF
TRBV9	TRBJ2-3	TRBD2	NA	TGTGCCAGCAGCGCCCCTCCTTGGGGCGGGGGAACAGATACGCAGTATTTT	CASSAPPWGGGTDTQYF
TRBV6-2/TRBV6-3	TRBJ1-6	NA	many	TGTGCCAGCAGCTCGGCGGGGAGCTCCTATAATTCACCCCTCCACTTT	CASSSAGSSYNSPLHF
TRBV20-1	TRBJ1-5	NA	NA	TGCAGTGCTATCACCGGATATAGCAATCAGCCCCAGCATTTT	CSAITGYSNQPQHF
TRBV24-1	TRBJ2-5	TRBD2	few	TGTGCCACCAGTGATCCAGGGACTACCGGGGAGACCCAGTACTTC	CATSDPGTTGETQYF
TRBV6-6	TRBJ1-2	TRBD1	NA	TGTGCCAGCAGTTACGGGGGTCGACAGGGGGAGCACTATGGCTACACCTTC	CASSYGGRQGEHYGYTF
TRBV9	TRBJ2-5	NA	few	TGTGCCAGCAGCGTATCCCCGACCGACCTACAAGAGACCCAGTACTTC	CASSVSPTDLQETQYF
TRBV6-5	TRBJ1-2	TRBD1	NA	TGTGCCAGCAGTTACAGGGGACAGGGCGACTATGGCTACACCTTC	CASSYRGQGDYGYTF
TRBV11-2	TRBJ1-2	NA	NA	TGTGCCAGCAGCATTATCCGAACCCCCTCCTATGGCTACACCTTC	CASSIIRTPSYGYTF
TRBV5-1	TRBJ1-6	NA	many	TGCGCCAGCAGCCCGGCCTCGGGGAGCGACTATAATTCACCCCTCCACTTT	CASSPASGSDYNSPLHF
TRBV7-7	TRBJ2-2	NA	NA	TGTGCCAGCAGTCACCCGGTGACCGGGGAGCTGTTTTTT	CASSHPVTGELFF
TRBV24-1	TRBJ2-5	NA	NA	TGTGCCACCAGTGATTTGGTGGAGACCCAGTACTTC	CATSDLVETQYF
TRBV7-9	TRBJ1-6	NA	NA	TGTGCCAGCAGCCAACTGTTTGAGGGGGGCTCGTCCCTCCACTTT	CASSQLFEGGSSLHF
TRBV27	TRBJ2-7	TRBD2	few	TGTGCCAGCAGTTACGCCAGCGGGGTATACGAGCAGTACTTC	CASSYASGVYEQYF
TRBV7-6	TRBJ2-3	NA	many	TGTGCCAGCAGCCCATCGGTGGCCCGGTTGTATTTT	CASSPSVARLYF
TRBV5-4	TRBJ2-1	TRBD2	few	TGTGCCAGCAGCCTGACTAGCACCAATGAGCAGTTCTTC	CASSLTSTNEQFF
TRBV20-1	TRBJ1-2	TRBD1	few	TGCAGTGCTATTCAGGGGGCCTATGGCTACACCTTC	CSAIQGAYGYTF
TRBV20-1	TRBJ1-5	NA	NA	TGCAGTGTCTTGAACAGGGTTAATCAGCCCCAGCATTTT	CSVLNRVNQPQHF
TRBV12-3/TRBV12-4	TRBJ2-2	TRBD2	few	TGTGCCAGCAGTTTAGGAAGTAGCGGGGGGCTCGAGGAGCTGTTTTTT	CASSLGSSGGLEELFF
TRBV18	TRBJ2-3	TRBD2	NA	TGTGCCAGCTCACCACGCCCTAGCGGGGACACAGATACGCAGTATTTT	CASSPRPSGDTDTQYF
TRBV27	TRBJ2-5	TRBD2	NA	TGTGCCAGCAGTTTACGGGCGGGGGAAGAGACCCAGTACTTC	CASSLRAGEETQYF
TRBV5-6	TRBJ1-6	TRBD1	few	TGTGCCAGCAGCCGCTACAGGGGCGCCTCACCCCTCCACTTT	CASSRYRGASPLHF
TRBV7-3	TRBJ2-1	NA	few	TGTGCCAGCAGCTTAAGCAGGAGCTCCTACAATGAGCAGTTCTTC	CASSLSRSSYNEQFF
TRBV29-1	TRBJ2-2	NA	few	TGCAGCGTACGGTTCGCGAACACCGGGGAGCTGTTTTTT	CSVRFANTGELFF
TRBV27	TRBJ1-1	TRBD1	few	TGTGCCAGCACCATTACAGGGGGCACTGAAGCTTTCTTT	CASTITGGTEAFF
TRBV7-3	TRBJ2-1	TRBD2	NA	TGTGCCAGCAGCTTAGGGCTTAGCGGGGGGACGCCTAATGAGCAGTTCTTC	CASSLGLSGGTPNEQFF